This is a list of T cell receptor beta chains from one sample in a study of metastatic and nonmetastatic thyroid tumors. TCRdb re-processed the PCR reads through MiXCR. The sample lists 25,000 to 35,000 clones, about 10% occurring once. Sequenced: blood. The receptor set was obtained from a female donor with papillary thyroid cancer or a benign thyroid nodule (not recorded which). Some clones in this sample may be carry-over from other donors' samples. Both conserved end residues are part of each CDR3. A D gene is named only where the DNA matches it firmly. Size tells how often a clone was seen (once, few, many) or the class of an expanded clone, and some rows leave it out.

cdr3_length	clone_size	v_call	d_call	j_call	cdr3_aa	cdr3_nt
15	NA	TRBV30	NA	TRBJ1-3	CAWSVGRGAGNTIYF	NA
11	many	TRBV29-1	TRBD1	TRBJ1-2	CSLGQAGGYTF	TGCAGCCTGGGACAGGCGGGGGGCTACACCTTC
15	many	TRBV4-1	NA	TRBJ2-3	CASSHLVGGKDTQYF	TGCGCCAGCAGTCACTTGGTTGGGGGCAAAGATACGCAGTATTTT
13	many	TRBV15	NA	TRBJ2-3	CATSRVSTDTQYF	TGTGCCACCAGCAGAGTTAGCACAGATACGCAGTATTTT
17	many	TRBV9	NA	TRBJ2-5	CASSATLGVAGLETQYF	TGTGCCAGCAGCGCGACGCTTGGAGTGGCTGGTTTGGAGACCCAGTACTTC
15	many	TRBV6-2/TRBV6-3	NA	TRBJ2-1	CASSTAGISNDEQFF	TGTGCCAGCAGTACCGCCGGGATCTCGAACGATGAGCAGTTCTTC
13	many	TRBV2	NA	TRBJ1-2	CASREPEDYGYTF	TGTGCCAGCAGAGAACCTGAAGACTATGGCTACACCTTC
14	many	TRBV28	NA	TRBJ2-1	CASSLPGLDNEQFF	TGTGCCAGCAGTTTGCCAGGCCTCGACAATGAGCAGTTCTTC
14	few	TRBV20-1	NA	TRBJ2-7	CSADRQGDSYEQYF	TGCAGTGCGGATAGACAAGGGGACTCCTACGAGCAGTACTTC
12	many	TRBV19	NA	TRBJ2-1	CASSIGYNEQFF	TGTGCCAGTAGTATTGGGTACAATGAGCAGTTCTTC
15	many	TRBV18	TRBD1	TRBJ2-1	CASSPTGGIRDEQFF	TGTGCCAGCTCACCAACAGGGGGCATCAGGGATGAGCAGTTCTTC
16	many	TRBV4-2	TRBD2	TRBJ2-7	CASSQDPSGSIYEQYF	TGTGCCAGCAGCCAAGATCCTAGCGGGAGTATCTACGAGCAGTACTTC
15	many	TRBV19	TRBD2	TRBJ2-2	CASSRAPPGGGELFF	TGTGCCAGTAGCCGGGCCCCACCCGGGGGGGGGGAGCTGTTTTTT
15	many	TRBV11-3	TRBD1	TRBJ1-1	CASTPLGRGVTEAFF	TGTGCCAGCACCCCTTTAGGCAGGGGGGTCACTGAAGCTTTCTTT
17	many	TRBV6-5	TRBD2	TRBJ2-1	CASSYGGGVSSYNEQFF	TGTGCCAGCAGTTACGGCGGGGGGGTTAGCTCCTACAATGAGCAGTTCTTC
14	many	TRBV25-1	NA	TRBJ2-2	CASSEDRLTGELFF	TGTGCCAGCAGTGAGGACAGACTCACCGGGGAGCTGTTTTTT
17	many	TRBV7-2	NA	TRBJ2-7	CASSLYRGGLSSYEQYF	TGTGCCAGCAGCTTATACAGGGGGGGACTATCCTCCTACGAGCAGTACTTC
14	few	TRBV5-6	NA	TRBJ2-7	CASSLARGVYEQYF	TGTGCCAGCAGCTTGGCGAGGGGGGTCTACGAGCAGTACTTC
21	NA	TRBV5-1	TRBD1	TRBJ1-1	CASSPRWDRDGSQVINTEAFF	TGCGCCAGCAGTCCACGGTGGGACAGGGATGGATCGCAAGTGATAAACACTGAAGCTTTCTTT
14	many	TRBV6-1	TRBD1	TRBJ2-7	CASSKGQVAYEQYF	TGTGCCAGCAGTAAGGGACAGGTAGCCTACGAGCAGTACTTC
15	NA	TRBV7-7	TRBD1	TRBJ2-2	CSSSQEDRGPGELFF	TGTTCTAGCAGCCAAGAGGACAGGGGGCCCGGGGAGCTGTTCTTT
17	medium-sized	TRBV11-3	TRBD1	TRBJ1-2	CASSLGGRQGANYGYTF	TGTGCCAGCAGCTTAGGCGGCCGACAGGGAGCTAACTATGGCTACACCTTC
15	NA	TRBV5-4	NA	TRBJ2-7	CASSPPTAGASEQYF	TGTGCCAGCAGCCCTCCAACGGCAGGGGCGTCCGAGCAGTACTTC
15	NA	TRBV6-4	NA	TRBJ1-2	CASSFTQGAQTGYTF	TGTGCCAGCAGTTTCACACAGGGAGCGCAGACCGGCTACACCTTC
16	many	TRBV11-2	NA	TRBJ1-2	CASSPTGAPTSYGYTF	TGTGCCAGCAGCCCCACGGGGGCCCCAACATCCTATGGCTACACCTTC
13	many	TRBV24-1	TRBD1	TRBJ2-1	CAARGSSYNEQFF	TGTGCCGCCAGGGGGAGCTCCTACAATGAGCAGTTCTTC
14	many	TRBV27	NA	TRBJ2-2	CASSLFRVTGELFF	TGTGCCAGCAGTTTATTTCGGGTCACCGGGGAGCTGTTTTTT
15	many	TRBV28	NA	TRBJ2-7	CASNPSAVSSYEQYF	TGTGCCAGCAACCCCTCGGCGGTCAGCTCCTACGAGCAGTACTTC
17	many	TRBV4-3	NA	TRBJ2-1	CASSQDKDGGVGNEQFF	TGCGCCAGCAGCCAAGACAAGGATGGAGGGGTTGGGAATGAGCAGTTCTTC
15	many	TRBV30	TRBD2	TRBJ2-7	CAWSGGLAGYYEQYF	TGTGCCTGGAGTGGCGGACTAGCGGGATACTACGAGCAGTACTTC
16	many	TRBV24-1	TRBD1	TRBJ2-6	CATSERTGAGANVLTF	TGTGCCACCAGTGAACGGACAGGGGCTGGGGCCAACGTCCTGACTTTC
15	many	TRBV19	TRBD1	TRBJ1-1	CASSPGQLGVTEAFF	TGTGCCAGTAGTCCGGGACAGCTAGGCGTCACTGAAGCTTTCTTT
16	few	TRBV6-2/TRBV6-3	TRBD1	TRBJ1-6	CASSSPRDRGSSPLHF	TGTGCCAGCAGCTCTCCCCGGGACAGGGGGAGCTCACCCCTCCACTTT
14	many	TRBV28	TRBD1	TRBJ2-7	CASIFSGGSYEQYF	TGTGCCAGCATTTTTTCAGGGGGCTCCTACGAGCAGTACTTC
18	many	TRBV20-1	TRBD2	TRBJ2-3	CSARSAGGPAPSTDTQYF	TGCAGTGCTAGGTCAGCGGGAGGGCCCGCCCCTAGCACAGATACGCAGTATTTT
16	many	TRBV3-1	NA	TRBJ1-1	CASSQHGNSGNTEAFF	TGTGCCAGCAGCCAACACGGGAATTCCGGGAACACTGAAGCTTTCTTT
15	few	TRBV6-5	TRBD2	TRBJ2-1	CVSSYDASGHFEQFF	TGTGTCAGCAGTTACGATGCTAGCGGGCACTTTGAGCAGTTCTTC
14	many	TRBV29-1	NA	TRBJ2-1	CSAKGVWDYNEQFF	TGCAGCGCCAAGGGCGTCTGGGACTACAATGAGCAGTTCTTC
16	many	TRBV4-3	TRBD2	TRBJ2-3	CASSPSGLAGTDTQYF	TGCGCCAGCAGCCCATCGGGACTAGCGGGCACAGATACGCAGTATTTT
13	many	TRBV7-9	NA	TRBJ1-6	CASNTGFRAPLHF	TGTGCCAGCAACACAGGGTTCCGAGCACCCCTCCACTTT
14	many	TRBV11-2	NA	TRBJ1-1	CASSLDMGGTEAFF	TGTGCCAGCAGCTTAGATATGGGTGGGACTGAAGCTTTCTTT
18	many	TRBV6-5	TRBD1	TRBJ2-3	CASSYVPRDRGGTDTQYF	TGTGCCAGCAGTTACGTCCCCCGGGACAGGGGAGGTACAGATACGCAGTATTTT
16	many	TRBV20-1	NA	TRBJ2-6	CSARRGATSGANVLTF	TGCAGTGCGCGCCGGGGTGCTACCTCTGGGGCCAACGTCCTGACTTTC